The T cell receptor (beta chain) described here comes from a study of blood T cell repertoires in COVID-19. Study background: The United States, Italy and Spain supplied acute and convalescent COVID-19 samples. Sources were T cells, B-cell-depleted T cells, or PBMCs; the material itself was cDNA or gDNA.

This CDR3 has 13 residues. The germline V gene encodes CDR1 SQVTM and CDR2 ANQGSEA. Trimming stripped 6 bases from V and 0 bases from J, with 11 bases between. Sequencing used immunoSEQ multiplex PCR; TCRdb keeps in-frame clones, though not all of them. The sample records some 260,000 clones, roughly 91% being singletons. The chain recombines TRBV29-1 with TRBJ1-1; D is possibly TRBD1 (5 bases). Sequencing was done on a sample of peripheral blood. The TCR was taken from a woman in her thirties or forties who had recovered from COVID-19. The CDR3, as DNA: TGCAGCGTCGCCGGAGGGGTGAACACTGAAGCTTTCTTT. As protein: CSVAGGVNTEAFF.